The rows below give T cell receptor beta chains drawn from one sample of a study of blood T cell repertoires in COVID-19. The assay was immunoSEQ multiplex PCR, and TCRdb's table has in-frame clones only and misses some. The sample comprises roughly 140,000 clones, approximately 91% of which are singletons, and about 10% rests with the top ten. The sequenced sample was peripheral blood. The receptors were sampled from a man aged 50-59 years with active or convalescent COVID-19. CDR3s include the opening cysteine and the closing phenylalanine or tryptophan. The D gene is left open where the match is weak. Clone size is shown for a subset of rows, as once, few, many or a class of expanded clone.

V gene: TRBV5-1; J gene: TRBJ2-1; D gene: TRBD2; clone size: NA; CDR3 DNA: TGCGCCAGCAGCGCCGCTAGCGGTTCCTACAATGAGCAGTTCTTC; CDR3 protein: CASSAASGSYNEQFF
V gene: TRBV6-6; J gene: TRBJ2-2; D gene: TRBD1; clone size: NA; CDR3 DNA: TGTGCCAGCAGTTACGGACAGGGGGCGCGAACCGGGGAGCTGTTTTTT; CDR3 protein: CASSYGQGARTGELFF
V gene: TRBV28; J gene: TRBJ1-4; D gene: NA; clone size: NA; CDR3 DNA: TGTGCCAGCACCGAAATGGGGGGGCAATTTAATGAAAAACTGTTTTTT; CDR3 protein: CASTEMGGQFNEKLFF
V gene: TRBV12-3/TRBV12-4; J gene: TRBJ1-1; D gene: NA; clone size: NA; CDR3 DNA: TGTGCCAGCAGTTTGACAGGCAACACTGAAGCTTTCTTT; CDR3 protein: CASSLTGNTEAFF
V gene: TRBV28; J gene: TRBJ2-3; D gene: NA; clone size: once; CDR3 DNA: TGTGCCAGCAGCCCTTCCCTTGCCCCCGGAGATACGCAGTATTTT; CDR3 protein: CASSPSLAPGDTQYF
V gene: TRBV28; J gene: TRBJ2-1; D gene: TRBD2; clone size: once; CDR3 DNA: TGTGCCAGCAGTCTACCGGGGACTAGCTACAATGAGCAGTTCTTC; CDR3 protein: CASSLPGTSYNEQFF
V gene: TRBV9; J gene: TRBJ2-2; D gene: NA; clone size: NA; CDR3 DNA: TGTGCCAGCAGCCCTTCGGCCTCGGGGGGGGAGCTGTTTTTT; CDR3 protein: CASSPSASGGELFF
V gene: TRBV24-1; J gene: TRBJ2-2; D gene: NA; clone size: NA; CDR3 DNA: TGTGCCACCAGTGACTTTAACAGGGGAGGTTTTAACACCGGGGAGCTGTTTTTT; CDR3 protein: CATSDFNRGGFNTGELFF
V gene: TRBV4-2; J gene: TRBJ2-1; D gene: NA; clone size: NA; CDR3 DNA: TGTGCCAGCAGCCATGGGCGTCAGGGGTCCTACAATGAGCAGTTCTTC; CDR3 protein: CASSHGRQGSYNEQFF
V gene: TRBV28; J gene: TRBJ2-7; D gene: TRBD1; clone size: once; CDR3 DNA: TGTGCCAGCAGTCTCAGGACAGGGGGTAGGTACGAGCAGTACTTC; CDR3 protein: CASSLRTGGRYEQYF
V gene: TRBV4-1; J gene: TRBJ2-6; D gene: NA; clone size: NA; CDR3 DNA: TGCGCCAGCAGCCAAGATGTGCGCCGGGACATCGTAACTGGGGCCAACGTCCTGACTTTC; CDR3 protein: CASSQDVRRDIVTGANVLTF
V gene: TRBV6-5; J gene: TRBJ2-7; D gene: NA; clone size: NA; CDR3 DNA: TGTGCCAGCACGCCAGGCAGTCGATACGAGCAGTACTTC; CDR3 protein: CASTPGSRYEQYF
V gene: TRBV4-1; J gene: TRBJ1-2; D gene: TRBD1; clone size: NA; CDR3 DNA: TGCGCCAGCAGCCAAGGGAAAGGCGGACAGGGGAATGGCTACACCTTC; CDR3 protein: CASSQGKGGQGNGYTF
V gene: TRBV6-5; J gene: TRBJ2-4; D gene: NA; clone size: NA; CDR3 DNA: TGTGCCAGCAGCGACAGGTACGAAAACATTCAGTACTTC; CDR3 protein: CASSDRYENIQYF
V gene: TRBV7-2; J gene: TRBJ1-3; D gene: NA; clone size: NA; CDR3 DNA: TGTGCCAGCAGCTCCGCGGGGATCTCTGGAAACACCATATATTTT; CDR3 protein: CASSSAGISGNTIYF
V gene: TRBV18; J gene: TRBJ2-5; D gene: TRBD1; clone size: NA; CDR3 DNA: TGTGCCAGCTCGACAGGGTCGAGGGAGACCCAGTACTTC; CDR3 protein: CASSTGSRETQYF
V gene: TRBV2; J gene: TRBJ1-1; D gene: NA; clone size: NA; CDR3 DNA: TGTGCCAGCATTAAGGACTGGATCACTGAAGCTTTCTTT; CDR3 protein: CASIKDWITEAFF
V gene: TRBV30; J gene: TRBJ2-1; D gene: NA; clone size: NA; CDR3 DNA: TGTGCCTGGAGCGGGGGCAATGAGCAGTTCTTC; CDR3 protein: CAWSGGNEQFF
V gene: TRBV5-5; J gene: TRBJ2-5; D gene: TRBD1; clone size: NA; CDR3 DNA: TGTGCCAGCAGCCGGGACAGGGGTGAGACCCAGTACTTC; CDR3 protein: CASSRDRGETQYF
V gene: TRBV30; J gene: TRBJ1-1; D gene: NA; clone size: NA; CDR3 DNA: TGTGCCTGGAGTACATCAGGGACTACTGAAGCTTTCTTT; CDR3 protein: CAWSTSGTTEAFF
V gene: TRBV5-1; J gene: TRBJ2-7; D gene: TRBD2; clone size: NA; CDR3 DNA: TGCGCCAGCAGCTTGGGACCACCATCTAGCGGGAGCTCCTACGAGCAGTACTTC; CDR3 protein: CASSLGPPSSGSSYEQYF
V gene: TRBV7-8; J gene: TRBJ2-2; D gene: TRBD2; clone size: once; CDR3 DNA: TGTGCCAGCAGCTTACGCCCTAGCGGGAGGGTGGACACCGGGGAGCTGTTTTTT; CDR3 protein: CASSLRPSGRVDTGELFF
V gene: TRBV23-1; J gene: TRBJ2-4; D gene: NA; clone size: NA; CDR3 DNA: TGCGCCAGCAGCGGGGGGGACAGGGACAAAAACATTCAGTACTTC; CDR3 protein: CASSGGDRDKNIQYF
V gene: TRBV6-5; J gene: TRBJ1-1; D gene: NA; clone size: NA; CDR3 DNA: TGTGCCAGCAGGTGGACACTCCTAGGGGCTGAAGCTTTCTTT; CDR3 protein: CASRWTLLGAEAFF
V gene: TRBV6-1; J gene: TRBJ2-7; D gene: NA; clone size: NA; CDR3 DNA: TGTGCCAGCAGTGGTACAGGGCCGGGGGAGCAGTACTTC; CDR3 protein: CASSGTGPGEQYF
V gene: TRBV19; J gene: TRBJ2-3; D gene: NA; clone size: NA; CDR3 DNA: TGTGCCAGTACCCAGGGCGGAGATACGCAGTATTTT; CDR3 protein: CASTQGGDTQYF
V gene: TRBV4-1; J gene: TRBJ2-1; D gene: NA; clone size: NA; CDR3 DNA: TGCGCCAGCAGCCAAGATGGGGGGGAGCAGTTCTTC; CDR3 protein: CASSQDGGEQFF
V gene: TRBV28; J gene: TRBJ2-7; D gene: NA; clone size: NA; CDR3 DNA: TGTGCCAGCAGTTTATTCGCCAGCTCCTACGAGCAGTACTTC; CDR3 protein: CASSLFASSYEQYF
V gene: TRBV11-3; J gene: TRBJ2-7; D gene: TRBD1; clone size: NA; CDR3 DNA: TGTGCCAGCAGCCCCGGGACAGGCCGCGAACAAAATTACGAGCAGTACTTC; CDR3 protein: CASSPGTGREQNYEQYF
V gene: TRBV6-5; J gene: TRBJ2-7; D gene: NA; clone size: few; CDR3 DNA: TGTGCCAGCAGCCCGTCGAGGAGGGGATACGAGCAGTACTTC; CDR3 protein: CASSPSRRGYEQYF
V gene: TRBV29-1; J gene: TRBJ1-5; D gene: NA; clone size: NA; CDR3 DNA: TGCAGCGTTTCGCAGGGGCGACAGCCCCAGCATTTT; CDR3 protein: CSVSQGRQPQHF
V gene: TRBV3-1/TRBV3-2; J gene: TRBJ2-7; D gene: NA; clone size: NA; CDR3 DNA: TGTGCCAGCAGCCCCGCTTGGCAGGGGAATGGTGAGCAGTACTTC; CDR3 protein: CASSPAWQGNGEQYF
V gene: TRBV7-3; J gene: TRBJ2-1; D gene: TRBD1; clone size: NA; CDR3 DNA: TGTGCCAGCAGCTTAAACGGACAGGGGTACAATGAGCAGTTCTTC; CDR3 protein: CASSLNGQGYNEQFF
V gene: TRBV3-1/TRBV3-2; J gene: TRBJ2-3; D gene: NA; clone size: NA; CDR3 DNA: TGTGCCAGCAGCCAAGCGGGAGTCATGGCAGATACGCAGTATTTT; CDR3 protein: CASSQAGVMADTQYF
V gene: TRBV27; J gene: TRBJ2-7; D gene: TRBD2; clone size: NA; CDR3 DNA: TGTGCCAGCAGTTCCCTACCTTTCCTAGCGGGGACGAAGCAGTACTTC; CDR3 protein: CASSSLPFLAGTKQYF
V gene: TRBV5-8; J gene: TRBJ2-7; D gene: TRBD1; clone size: NA; CDR3 DNA: TGTGCCAGCAGATCCGGACTGACAGGGGGCTCCTACGAGCAGTACTTC; CDR3 protein: CASRSGLTGGSYEQYF
V gene: TRBV30; J gene: TRBJ2-1; D gene: TRBD2; clone size: once; CDR3 DNA: TGTGCCTGGAGTGCGCGGCTAGCGGGAATCGATGAGCAGTTCTTC; CDR3 protein: CAWSARLAGIDEQFF
V gene: TRBV12-3/TRBV12-4; J gene: TRBJ1-1; D gene: TRBD1; clone size: NA; CDR3 DNA: TGTGCCAGCCAGGGGGCGCGGGGCACTGAAGCTTTCTTT; CDR3 protein: CASQGARGTEAFF
V gene: TRBV7-9; J gene: TRBJ1-1; D gene: NA; clone size: NA; CDR3 DNA: TGTGCCAGCAGCACCTATCGGGCGGGCAACACTGAAGCTTTCTTT; CDR3 protein: CASSTYRAGNTEAFF
V gene: TRBV4-1; J gene: TRBJ2-7; D gene: TRBD1; clone size: once; CDR3 DNA: TGCGCCAGCAGCCAAGAAAGGGACAGGGACTACGAGCAGTACTTC; CDR3 protein: CASSQERDRDYEQYF
V gene: TRBV9; J gene: TRBJ2-2; D gene: NA; clone size: NA; CDR3 DNA: TGTGCCAGCAGCGTAGGAGGTACGTCGGGCACCGGGGAGCTGTTTTTT; CDR3 protein: CASSVGGTSGTGELFF
V gene: TRBV5-1; J gene: TRBJ1-2; D gene: TRBD1; clone size: NA; CDR3 DNA: TGCGCCAGCAGCTTAGACAGGGGCTATGGCTACACCTTC; CDR3 protein: CASSLDRGYGYTF
V gene: TRBV18; J gene: TRBJ1-5; D gene: NA; clone size: NA; CDR3 DNA: TGTGCCAGCTCCACGACGGACTCCAATCAGCCCCAGCATTTT; CDR3 protein: CASSTTDSNQPQHF
V gene: TRBV5-1; J gene: TRBJ2-1; D gene: NA; clone size: NA; CDR3 DNA: TGCGCCAGCAGGTTAGACTCGAACAATGAGCAGTTCTTC; CDR3 protein: CASRLDSNNEQFF
V gene: TRBV29-1; J gene: TRBJ1-1; D gene: NA; clone size: NA; CDR3 DNA: TGCAGCGTGGGACGGGGGGCTGCCGAAGCTTTCTTT; CDR3 protein: CSVGRGAAEAFF
V gene: TRBV5-1; J gene: TRBJ2-7; D gene: TRBD2; clone size: once; CDR3 DNA: TGCGCCAGCAGCTCGGAGCCTAGCGGGATCTACGAGCAGTACTTC; CDR3 protein: CASSSEPSGIYEQYF
V gene: TRBV24-1; J gene: TRBJ2-7; D gene: TRBD1; clone size: NA; CDR3 DNA: TGTGCCACCAGTGATTCCAGGGGGCGCGGGGACGAGCAGTACTTC; CDR3 protein: CATSDSRGRGDEQYF